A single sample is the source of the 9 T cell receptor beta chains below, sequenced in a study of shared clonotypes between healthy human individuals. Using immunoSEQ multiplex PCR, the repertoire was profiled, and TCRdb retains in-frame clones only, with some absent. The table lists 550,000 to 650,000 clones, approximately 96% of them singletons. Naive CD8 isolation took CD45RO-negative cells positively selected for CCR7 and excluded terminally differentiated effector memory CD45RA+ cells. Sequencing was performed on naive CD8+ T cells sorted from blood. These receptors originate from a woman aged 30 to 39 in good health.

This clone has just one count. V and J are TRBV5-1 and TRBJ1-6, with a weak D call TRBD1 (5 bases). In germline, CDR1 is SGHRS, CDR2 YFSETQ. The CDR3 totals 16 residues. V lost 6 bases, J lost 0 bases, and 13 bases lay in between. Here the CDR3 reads CASKGEGSSYNSPLHF. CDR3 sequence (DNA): TGCGCCAGCAAGGGTGAGGGGAGCTCCTATAATTCACCCCTCCACTTT.

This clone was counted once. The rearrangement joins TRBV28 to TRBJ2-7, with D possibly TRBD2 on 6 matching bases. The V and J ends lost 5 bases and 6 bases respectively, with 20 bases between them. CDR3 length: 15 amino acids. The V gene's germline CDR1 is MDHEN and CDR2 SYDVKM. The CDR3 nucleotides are TGTGCCAGCAGTGGACCTCTAGCGTCCCGGGGCGAGCAGTACTTC. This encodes CASSGPLASRGEQYF.

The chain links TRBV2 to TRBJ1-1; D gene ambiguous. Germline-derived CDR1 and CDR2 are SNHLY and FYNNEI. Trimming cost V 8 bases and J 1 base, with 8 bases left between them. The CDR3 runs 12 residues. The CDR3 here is CASGHPNTEAFF. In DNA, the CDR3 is TGTGCCAGCGGCCACCCGAACACTGAAGCTTTCTTT. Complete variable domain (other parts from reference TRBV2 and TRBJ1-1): EPEVTQTPSHQVTQMGQEVILRCVPISNHLYFYWYRQILGQKVEFLVSFYNNEISEKSEIFDDQFSVERPDGSNFTLKIRSTKLEDSAMYFCASGHPNTEAFFGQGTRLTVV.

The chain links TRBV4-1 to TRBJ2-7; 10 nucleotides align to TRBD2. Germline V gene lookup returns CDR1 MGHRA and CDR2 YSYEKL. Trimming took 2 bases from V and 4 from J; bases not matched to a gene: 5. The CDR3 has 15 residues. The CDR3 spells CASSQLAGGIYEQYF. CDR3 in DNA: TGCGCCAGCAGCCAATTAGCGGGAGGTATATACGAGCAGTACTTC.

The DNA for the CDR3 is TGTGCCAGCAGACAATTACCCTTGCCCGGATATAGCAATCAGCCCCAGCATTTT. Encoded protein: CASRQLPLPGYSNQPQHF. The chain combines TRBV28 with TRBJ1-5; no firm D call. CDR3 length equals 18 residues. Germline CDR1 MDHEN, CDR2 SYDVKM. The V end lost 6 bases, the J end lost 0 bases, and 21 bases lay between the germline ends.

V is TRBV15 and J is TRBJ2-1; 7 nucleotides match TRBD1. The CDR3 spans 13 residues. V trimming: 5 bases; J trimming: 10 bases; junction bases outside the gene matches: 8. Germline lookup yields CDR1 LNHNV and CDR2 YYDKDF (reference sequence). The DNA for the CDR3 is TGTGCCACCAGCTCTAGACAGGGTAACGAGCAGTTCTTC. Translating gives CATSSRQGNEQFF.

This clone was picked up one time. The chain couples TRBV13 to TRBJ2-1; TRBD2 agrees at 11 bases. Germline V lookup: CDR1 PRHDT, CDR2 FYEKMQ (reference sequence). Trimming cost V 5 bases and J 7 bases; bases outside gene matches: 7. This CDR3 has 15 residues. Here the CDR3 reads CASSPGTSGRNEQFF. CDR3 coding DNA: TGTGCCAGCAGCCCCGGGACTAGCGGTCGAAATGAGCAGTTCTTC. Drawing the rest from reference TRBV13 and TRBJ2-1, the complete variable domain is AAGVIQSPRHLIKEKRETATLKCYPIPRHDTVYWYQQGPGQDPQFLISFYEKMQSDKGSIPDRFSAQQFSDYHSELNMSSLELGDSALYFCASSPGTSGRNEQFFGPGTRLTVL.

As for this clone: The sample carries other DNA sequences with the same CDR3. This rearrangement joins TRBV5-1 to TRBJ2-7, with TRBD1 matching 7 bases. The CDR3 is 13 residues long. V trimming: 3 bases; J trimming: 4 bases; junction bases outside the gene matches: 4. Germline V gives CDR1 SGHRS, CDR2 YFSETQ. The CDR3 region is CASSWGQSYEQYF. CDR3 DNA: TGCGCCAGCAGCTGGGGACAGTCATACGAGCAGTACTTC. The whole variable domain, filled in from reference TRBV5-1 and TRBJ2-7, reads KAGVTQTPRYLIKTRGQQVTLSCSPISGHRSVSWYQQTPGQGLQFLFEYFSETQRNKGNFPGRFSGRQFSNSRSEMNVSTLELGDSALYLCASSWGQSYEQYFGPGTRLTVT.

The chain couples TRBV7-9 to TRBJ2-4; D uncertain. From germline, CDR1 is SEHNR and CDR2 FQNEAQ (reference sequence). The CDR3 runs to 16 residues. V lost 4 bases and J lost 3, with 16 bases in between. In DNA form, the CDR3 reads TGTGCCAGCAGCTCGACGGACCCTCTACTCAAAAACATTCAGTACTTC. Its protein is CASSSTDPLLKNIQYF.